This T cell receptor (beta chain) emerged from a study of cytomegalovirus exposure and HLA in healthy donors. Study outcomes and limitations: The CMV antigen specificity of a few CMV-associated chains was confirmed through in vitro analysis. The study dropped some indistinguishable V segments, TRBV6-2 and TRBV6-3 among them.

About this clone itself: Its antigen is currently unknown.

With 60 Vbeta and 13 Jbeta primers, the PCR was carried out. Sequencing was performed with immunoSEQ multiplex PCR; in TCRdb, only in-frame clones are kept and a portion is missing. The sample consists of some 120,000 clones, around 68% of them appearing once. V dropped 6 bases and J dropped 6; count of bases not matched to a gene: 13. Germline lookup yields CDR1 MRHNA and CDR2 SNTAGT. The CDR3 sequence is 15 residues long. The V gene is TRBV6-4, the J gene TRBJ1-1; 7 nucleotides line up with TRBD1. Sequenced input: PBMCs. The clonotype originates from a man between 40 and 49 years old in good health and CMV-seropositive. The chain's CDR3 is CASRQGQGEDPEAFF. In nucleotides, the CDR3 is TGTGCCAGCAGACAGGGTCAGGGGGAGGACCCTGAAGCTTTCTTT.